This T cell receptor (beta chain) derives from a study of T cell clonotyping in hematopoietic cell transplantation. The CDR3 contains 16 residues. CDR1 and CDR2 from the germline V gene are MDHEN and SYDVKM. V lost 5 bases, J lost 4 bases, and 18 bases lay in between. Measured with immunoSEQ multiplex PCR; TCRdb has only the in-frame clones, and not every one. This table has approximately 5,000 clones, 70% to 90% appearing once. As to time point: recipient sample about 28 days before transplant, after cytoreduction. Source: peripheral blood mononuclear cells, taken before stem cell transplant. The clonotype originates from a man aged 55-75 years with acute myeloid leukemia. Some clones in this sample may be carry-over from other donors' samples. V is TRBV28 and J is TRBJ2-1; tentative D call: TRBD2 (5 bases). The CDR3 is CASSPLGAVGYNEQFF. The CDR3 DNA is TGTGCCAGCAGTCCACTGGGAGCGGTGGGGTACAATGAGCAGTTCTTC.